The entry below describes one TCR beta chain. The data belong to a study of blood T cell repertoires in COVID-19. At the level of the study: The United States, Italy and Spain supplied acute and convalescent COVID-19 samples.

Repertoires were generated with immunoSEQ multiplex PCR, while TCRdb's copy carries only in-frame clones and drops some. Of more than 250,000 clones in the sample, more than 85% were seen once. CDR3 length: 12 residues. Trimming shortened V by 2 bases and J by 8 bases, and 6 bases separated the two germline ends. The germline V gene has CDR1 MNHEY and CDR2 SMNVEV (reference sequence). Source material: PBMCs or T cells enriched from blood (not recorded which). The sequence was obtained from a woman aged 30 to 39 who had recovered from COVID-19. The chain uses TRBV27 and TRBJ1-4; D is unresolved. The CDR3 loop reads CASSLLGEKLFF. CDR3 in DNA: TGTGCCAGCAGTTTACTCGGGGAAAAACTGTTTTTT. The full variable domain, with the rest looked up from reference TRBV27 and TRBJ1-4, is EAQVTQNPRYLITVTGKKLTVTCSQNMNHEYMSWYRQDPGLGLRQIYYSMNVEVTDKGDVPEGYKVSRKEKRNFPLILESPSPNQTSLYFCASSLLGEKLFFGSGTQLSVL.